The clone carrying this T cell receptor beta chain was detected ten times or more. Trimming at V came to 5 bases and at J to 3 bases, leaving 9 bases not matched to a gene. CDR1 is LNHDA, CDR2 SQIVND, per germline (reference sequence). The CDR3 totals 15 residues. The source of the sample is a study of blood T cell repertoires in COVID-19. Turning to the study itself: The United States, Italy and Spain were the sources of the acute and convalescent COVID-19 samples. T cells, B-cell-depleted T cells, or PBMCs provided the cDNA or gDNA that served as material.

Profiling relied on immunoSEQ multiplex PCR, and the TCRdb table lists in-frame clones only, not all of them. The sample lists approximately 200,000 clones, around three quarters seen once, with 15% to 20% in the top ten. The V and J genes are TRBV19 and TRBJ1-2, with 7 bases aligning to TRBD1. The sequenced sample consisted of peripheral blood. The origin of this receptor is a man between 60 and 75 years old with active or convalescent COVID-19. The CDR3 is CASSGSRQGDYGYTF. The CDR3 DNA reads TGTGCCAGTAGTGGCAGCCGACAGGGCGACTATGGCTACACCTTC.